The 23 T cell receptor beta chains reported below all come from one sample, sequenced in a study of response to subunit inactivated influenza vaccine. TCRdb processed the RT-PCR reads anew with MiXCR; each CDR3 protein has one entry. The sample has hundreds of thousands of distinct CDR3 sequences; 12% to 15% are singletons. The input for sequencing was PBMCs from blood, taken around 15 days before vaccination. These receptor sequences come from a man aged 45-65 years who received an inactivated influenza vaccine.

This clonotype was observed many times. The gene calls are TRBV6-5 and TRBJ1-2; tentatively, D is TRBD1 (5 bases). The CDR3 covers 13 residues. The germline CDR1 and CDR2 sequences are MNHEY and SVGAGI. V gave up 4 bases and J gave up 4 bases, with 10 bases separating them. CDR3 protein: CASSLGASYGYTF. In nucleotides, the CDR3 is TGTGCCAGCAGTTTAGGGGCCAGCTATGGCTACACCTTC.

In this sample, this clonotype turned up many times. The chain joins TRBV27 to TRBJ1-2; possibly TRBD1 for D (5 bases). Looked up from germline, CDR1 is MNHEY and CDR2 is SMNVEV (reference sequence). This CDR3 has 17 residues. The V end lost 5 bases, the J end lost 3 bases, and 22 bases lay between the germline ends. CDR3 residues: CASSRIARVGSDYGYTF. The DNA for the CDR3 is TGTGCCAGCAGTCGTATCGCCAGGGTAGGATCTGACTATGGCTACACCTTC.

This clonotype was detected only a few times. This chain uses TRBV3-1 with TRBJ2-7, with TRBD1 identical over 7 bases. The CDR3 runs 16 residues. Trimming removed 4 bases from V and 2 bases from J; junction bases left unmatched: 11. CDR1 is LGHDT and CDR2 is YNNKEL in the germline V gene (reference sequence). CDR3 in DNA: TGTGCCAGCAGCCCCACGACAGGGAGTTACCCCTACGAGCAGTACTTC. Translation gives CASSPTTGSYPYEQYF.

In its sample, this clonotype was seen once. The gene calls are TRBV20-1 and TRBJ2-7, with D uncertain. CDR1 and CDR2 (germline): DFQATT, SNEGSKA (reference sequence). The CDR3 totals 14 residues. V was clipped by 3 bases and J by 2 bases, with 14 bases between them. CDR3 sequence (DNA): TGCAGTGCTAGGGGAAGTCAGGTCACCTACGAGCAGTACTTC. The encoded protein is CSARGSQVTYEQYF.

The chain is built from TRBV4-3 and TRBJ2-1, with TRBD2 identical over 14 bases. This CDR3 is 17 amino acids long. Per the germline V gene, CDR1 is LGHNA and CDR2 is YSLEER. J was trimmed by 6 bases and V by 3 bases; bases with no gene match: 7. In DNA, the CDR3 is TGCGCCAGCAGCCAGGGACTAGCGGGGGCGCTAATCAATGAGCAGTTCTTC. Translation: CASSQGLAGALINEQFF.

The CDR3 DNA reads TGTGCCAGCGGGCCAGCGAGCATCTACGAGCAGTACTTC. Its translation is CASGPASIYEQYF. The chain links TRBV27 to TRBJ2-7; D is undetermined. Germline-derived CDR1 and CDR2 are MNHEY and SMNVEV (reference sequence). V was clipped by 8 bases and J by 3 bases, with 14 bases between them. CDR3 length: 13 residues.

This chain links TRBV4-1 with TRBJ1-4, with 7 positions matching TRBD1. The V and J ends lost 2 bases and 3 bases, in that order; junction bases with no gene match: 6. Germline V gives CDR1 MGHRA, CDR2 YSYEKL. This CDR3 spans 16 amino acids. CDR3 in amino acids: CASSQNPGQSNEKLFF. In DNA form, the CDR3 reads TGCGCCAGCAGCCAAAACCCGGGACAGTCTAATGAAAAACTGTTTTTT.

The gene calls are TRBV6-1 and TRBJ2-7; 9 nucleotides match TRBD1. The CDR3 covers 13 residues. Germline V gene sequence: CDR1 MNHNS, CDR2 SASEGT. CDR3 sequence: CATARDRVYEQYF. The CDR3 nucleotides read TGTGCAACCGCCCGGGACAGGGTCTACGAGCAGTACTTC.

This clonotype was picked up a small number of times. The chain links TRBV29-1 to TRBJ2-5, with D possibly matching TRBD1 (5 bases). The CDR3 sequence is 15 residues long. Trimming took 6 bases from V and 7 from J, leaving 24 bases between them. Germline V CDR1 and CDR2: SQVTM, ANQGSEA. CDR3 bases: TGCAGCGTGGGGCCCCCGGGCCTTAGGGGTGGGACCCAGTACTTC. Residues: CSVGPPGLRGGTQYF.

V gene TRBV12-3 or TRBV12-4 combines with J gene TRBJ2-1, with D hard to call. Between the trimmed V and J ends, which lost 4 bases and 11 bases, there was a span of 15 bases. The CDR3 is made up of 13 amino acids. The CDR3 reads CASSSHPTPQQFF. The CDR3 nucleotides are TGTGCCAGCAGTTCCCACCCGACCCCGCAGCAGTTCTTC.

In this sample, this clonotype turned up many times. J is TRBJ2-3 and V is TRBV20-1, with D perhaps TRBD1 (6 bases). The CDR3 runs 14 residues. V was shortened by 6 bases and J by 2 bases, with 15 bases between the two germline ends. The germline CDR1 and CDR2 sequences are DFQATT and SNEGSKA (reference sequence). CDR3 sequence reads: CSAAAGEITDTQYF. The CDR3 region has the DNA TGCAGTGCCGCAGCAGGGGAAATCACAGATACGCAGTATTTT.

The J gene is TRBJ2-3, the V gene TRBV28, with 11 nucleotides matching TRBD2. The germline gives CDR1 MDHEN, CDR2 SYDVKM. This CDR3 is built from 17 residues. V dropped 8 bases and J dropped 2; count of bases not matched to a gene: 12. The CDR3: CASGLAGGRGVTDTQYF. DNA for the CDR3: TGTGCCAGCGGGCTAGCGGGAGGTCGGGGCGTCACAGATACGCAGTATTTT.

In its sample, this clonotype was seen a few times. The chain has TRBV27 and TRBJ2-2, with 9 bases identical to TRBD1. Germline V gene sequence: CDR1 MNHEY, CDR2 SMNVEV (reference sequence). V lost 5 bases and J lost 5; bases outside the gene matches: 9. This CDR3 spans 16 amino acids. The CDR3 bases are TGTGCCAGCAGTCGGAAGTCGGGACAGGGAACCGGGGAGCTGTTTTTT. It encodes CASSRKSGQGTGELFF.

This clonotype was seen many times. The CDR3 nucleotides read TGCGCCAGCAGCTATACAGGGGATGGCTACACCTTC. Its protein is CASSYTGDGYTF. This rearrangement joins TRBV5-1 to TRBJ1-2; 7 bases map to TRBD1. The junction had 2 bases not matched to a gene; V was cut back by 3 bases and J by 6 bases. The CDR3 totals 12 residues. CDR1 SGHRS and CDR2 YFSETQ come from the germline V gene.

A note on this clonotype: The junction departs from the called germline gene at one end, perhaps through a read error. CDR3 sequence: CASSAGLASDNEHFF. The CDR3 bases are TGCGCCAGCAGCGCGGGACTAGCTAGCGACAATGAGCATTTCTTC. The chain has TRBV5-1 and TRBJ2-1, with 9 positions matching TRBD2. This CDR3 comprises 15 residues. Germline-derived CDR1 and CDR2 are SGHRS and YFSETQ.

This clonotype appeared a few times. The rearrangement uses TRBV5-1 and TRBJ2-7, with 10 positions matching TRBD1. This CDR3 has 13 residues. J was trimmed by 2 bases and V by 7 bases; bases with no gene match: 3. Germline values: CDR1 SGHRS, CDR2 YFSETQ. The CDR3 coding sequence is TGCGCCAGCGGGACAGGGGACACCTACGAGCAGTACTTC. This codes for CASGTGDTYEQYF. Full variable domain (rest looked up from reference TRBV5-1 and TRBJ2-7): KAGVTQTPRYLIKTRGQQVTLSCSPISGHRSVSWYQQTPGQGLQFLFEYFSETQRNKGNFPGRFSGRQFSNSRSEMNVSTLELGDSALYLCASGTGDTYEQYFGPGTRLTVT.

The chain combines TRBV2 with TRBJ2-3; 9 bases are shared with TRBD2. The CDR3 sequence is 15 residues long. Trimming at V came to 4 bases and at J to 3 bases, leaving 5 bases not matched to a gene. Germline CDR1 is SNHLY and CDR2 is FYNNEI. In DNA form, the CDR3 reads TGTGCCAGCAGTGTAGATAGCGGGAGTACAGATACGCAGTATTTT. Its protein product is CASSVDSGSTDTQYF. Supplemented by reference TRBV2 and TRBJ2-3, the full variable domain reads EPEVTQTPSHQVTQMGQEVILRCVPISNHLYFYWYRQILGQKVEFLVSFYNNEISEKSEIFDDQFSVERPDGSNFTLKIRSTKLEDSAMYFCASSVDSGSTDTQYFGPGTRLTVL.

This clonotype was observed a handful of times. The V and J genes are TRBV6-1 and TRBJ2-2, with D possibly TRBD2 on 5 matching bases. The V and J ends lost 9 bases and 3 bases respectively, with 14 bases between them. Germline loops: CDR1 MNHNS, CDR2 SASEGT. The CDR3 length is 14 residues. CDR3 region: CASSQRGYTGELFF. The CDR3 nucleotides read TGTGCCAGTTCTCAGCGCGGGTACACCGGGGAGCTGTTTTTT.

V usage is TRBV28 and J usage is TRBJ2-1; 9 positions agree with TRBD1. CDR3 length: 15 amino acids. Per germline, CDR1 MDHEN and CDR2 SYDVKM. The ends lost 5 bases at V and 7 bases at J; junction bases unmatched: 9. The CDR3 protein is CASSQRDRDSNEQFF. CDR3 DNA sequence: TGTGCCAGCAGTCAAAGGGACAGGGATTCGAATGAGCAGTTCTTC.

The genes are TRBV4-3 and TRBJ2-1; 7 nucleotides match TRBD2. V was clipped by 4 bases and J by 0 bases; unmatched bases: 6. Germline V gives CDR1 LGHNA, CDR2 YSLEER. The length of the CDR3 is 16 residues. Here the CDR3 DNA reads TGCGCCAGCAGCCCGGCGGGGGTGAGCTCCTACAATGAGCAGTTCTTC. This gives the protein CASSPAGVSSYNEQFF.

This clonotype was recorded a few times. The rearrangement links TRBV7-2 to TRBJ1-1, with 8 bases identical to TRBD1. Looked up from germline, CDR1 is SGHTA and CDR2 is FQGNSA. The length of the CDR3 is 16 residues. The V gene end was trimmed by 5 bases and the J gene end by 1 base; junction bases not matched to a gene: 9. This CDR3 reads CASSPQGALWNTEAFF. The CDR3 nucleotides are TGTGCCAGCAGCCCCCAGGGGGCTCTGTGGAACACTGAAGCTTTCTTT.

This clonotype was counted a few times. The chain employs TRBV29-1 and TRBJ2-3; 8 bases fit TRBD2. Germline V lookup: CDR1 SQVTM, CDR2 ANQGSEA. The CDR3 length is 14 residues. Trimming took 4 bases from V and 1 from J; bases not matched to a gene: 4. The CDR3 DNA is TGCAGCGTTGGGGGTAGCGGGGGCACAGATACGCAGTATTTT. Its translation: CSVGGSGGTDTQYF.

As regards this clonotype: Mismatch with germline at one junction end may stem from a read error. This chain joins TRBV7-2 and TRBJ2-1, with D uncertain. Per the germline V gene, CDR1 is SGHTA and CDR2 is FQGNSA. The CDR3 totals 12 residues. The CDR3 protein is CASSSNGLGLNF. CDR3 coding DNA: TGTGCCAGCAGCTCTAACGGGCTAGGGCTAAACTTC.